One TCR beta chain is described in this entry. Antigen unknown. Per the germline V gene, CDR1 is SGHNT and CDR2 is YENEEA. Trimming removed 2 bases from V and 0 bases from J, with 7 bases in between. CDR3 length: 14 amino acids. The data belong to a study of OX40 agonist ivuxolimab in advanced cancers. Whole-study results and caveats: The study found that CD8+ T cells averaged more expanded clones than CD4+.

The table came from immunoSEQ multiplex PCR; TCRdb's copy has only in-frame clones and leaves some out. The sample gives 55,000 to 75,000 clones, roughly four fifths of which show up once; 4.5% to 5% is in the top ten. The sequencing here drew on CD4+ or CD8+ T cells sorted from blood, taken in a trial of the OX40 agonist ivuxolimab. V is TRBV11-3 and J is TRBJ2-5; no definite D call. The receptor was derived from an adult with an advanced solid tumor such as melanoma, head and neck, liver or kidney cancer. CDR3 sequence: CASSLWQNQETQYF. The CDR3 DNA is TGTGCCAGCAGCTTATGGCAGAACCAAGAGACCCAGTACTTC. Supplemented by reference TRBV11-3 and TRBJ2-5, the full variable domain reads EAGVVQSPRYKIIEKKQPVAFWCNPISGHNTLYWYLQNLGQGPELLIRYENEEAVDDSQLPKDRFSAERLKGVDSTLKIQPAELGDSAVYLCASSLWQNQETQYFGPGTRLLVL.